This T cell receptor (beta chain) stems from a study of blood T cell repertoires in COVID-19. The CDR3 extends over 12 amino acids. CDR1 and CDR2 (germline): LGHDT, YNNKEL (reference sequence). The ends were cut back, 0 bases at V and 9 bases at J, with 8 bases in the middle. The table came from immunoSEQ multiplex PCR; TCRdb's copy has only in-frame clones and leaves some out. The sample has 150,000 to 200,000 clones, 70% to 90% seen once; the top ten hold less than 3%. Sequencing used peripheral blood. This TCR derives from a woman younger than 45 with active or convalescent COVID-19. The chain joins TRBV3-1 (or the pseudogene TRBV3-2) to TRBJ1-1; unclear D gene. The CDR3 sequence: CASSQENGQAFF. The CDR3 DNA reads TGTGCCAGCAGCCAAGAAAATGGGCAAGCTTTCTTT.